This TCR beta chain appears in the sequencing data of a study of shared clonotypes between healthy human individuals. The table came from immunoSEQ multiplex PCR; TCRdb's copy has only in-frame clones and leaves some out. The repertoire holds some 2,000,000 clones, with over 85% as singletons. CDR3 size: 15 residues. The ends were cut back, 3 bases at V and 6 bases at J, with 19 bases in the middle. CDR1 and CDR2 (germline): SGHNT, YYREEE (reference sequence). The rearrangement uses TRBV5-4 and TRBJ2-7, with a tentative D call TRBD1 (5 bases). The sample taken for sequencing was naive CD4+ T cells sorted from blood. The subset: CD45RA+ positively selected. The receptor comes from a young man in good health. The CDR3 DNA reads as TGTGCCAGCAGCTATAAGGGGTGGGTGCAGGGCGAGCAGTACTTC. Encoded protein: CASSYKGWVQGEQYF.